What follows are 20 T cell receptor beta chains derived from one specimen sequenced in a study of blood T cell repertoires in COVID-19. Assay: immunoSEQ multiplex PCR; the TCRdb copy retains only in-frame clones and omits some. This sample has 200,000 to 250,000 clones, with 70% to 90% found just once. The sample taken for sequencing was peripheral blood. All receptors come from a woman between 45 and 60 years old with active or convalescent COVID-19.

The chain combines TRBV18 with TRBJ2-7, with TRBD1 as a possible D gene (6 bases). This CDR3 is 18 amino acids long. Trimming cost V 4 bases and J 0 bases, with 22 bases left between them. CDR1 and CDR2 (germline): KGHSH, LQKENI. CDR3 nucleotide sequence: TGTGCCAGCTCACGGTACGCACCGGCAGGGGCAGACTCCTACGAGCAGTACTTC. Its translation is CASSRYAPAGADSYEQYF.

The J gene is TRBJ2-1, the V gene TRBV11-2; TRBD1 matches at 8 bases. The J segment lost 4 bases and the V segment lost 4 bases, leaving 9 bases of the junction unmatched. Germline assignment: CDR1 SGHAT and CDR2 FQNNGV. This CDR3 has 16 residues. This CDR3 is CASSSGQGRVYNEQFF. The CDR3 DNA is TGTGCCAGCAGCTCCGGACAGGGTAGAGTATACAATGAGCAGTTCTTC.

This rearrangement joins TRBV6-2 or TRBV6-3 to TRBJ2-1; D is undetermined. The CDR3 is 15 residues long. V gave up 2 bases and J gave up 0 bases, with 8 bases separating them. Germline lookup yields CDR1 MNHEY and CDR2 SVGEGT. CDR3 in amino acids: CASSYEINSYNEQFF. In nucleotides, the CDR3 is TGTGCCAGCAGTTACGAGATCAACTCCTACAATGAGCAGTTCTTC.

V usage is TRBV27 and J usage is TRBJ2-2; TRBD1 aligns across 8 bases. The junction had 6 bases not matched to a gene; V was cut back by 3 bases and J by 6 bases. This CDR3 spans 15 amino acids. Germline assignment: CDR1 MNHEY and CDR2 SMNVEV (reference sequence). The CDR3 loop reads CASSFQGAASGELFF. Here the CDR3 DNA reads TGTGCCAGCAGTTTCCAGGGGGCGGCCTCCGGGGAGCTGTTTTTT.

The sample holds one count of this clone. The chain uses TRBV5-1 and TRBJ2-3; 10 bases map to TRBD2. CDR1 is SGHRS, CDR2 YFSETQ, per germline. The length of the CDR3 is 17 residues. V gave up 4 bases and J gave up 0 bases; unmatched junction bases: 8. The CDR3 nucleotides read TGCGCCAGCAGCCCCCGGACTAGCGGACCTAGCACAGATACGCAGTATTTT. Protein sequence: CASSPRTSGPSTDTQYF.

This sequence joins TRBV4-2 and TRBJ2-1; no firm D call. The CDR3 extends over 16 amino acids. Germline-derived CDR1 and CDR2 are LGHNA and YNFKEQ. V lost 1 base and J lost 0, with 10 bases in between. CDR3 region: CASSQGAASSYNEQFF. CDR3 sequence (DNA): TGTGCCAGCAGCCAAGGAGCTGCAAGCTCCTACAATGAGCAGTTCTTC.

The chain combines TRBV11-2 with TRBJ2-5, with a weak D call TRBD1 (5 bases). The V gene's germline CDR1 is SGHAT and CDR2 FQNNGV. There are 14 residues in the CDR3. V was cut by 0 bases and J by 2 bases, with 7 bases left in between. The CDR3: CASSLDRQQETQYF. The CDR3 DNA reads TGTGCCAGCAGCTTAGATCGACAGCAAGAGACCCAGTACTTC. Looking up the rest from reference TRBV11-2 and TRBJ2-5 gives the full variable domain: EAGVAQSPRYKIIEKRQSVAFWCNPISGHATLYWYQQILGQGPKLLIQFQNNGVVDDSQLPKDRFSAERLKGVDSTLKIQPAKLEDSAVYLCASSLDRQQETQYFGPGTRLLVL.

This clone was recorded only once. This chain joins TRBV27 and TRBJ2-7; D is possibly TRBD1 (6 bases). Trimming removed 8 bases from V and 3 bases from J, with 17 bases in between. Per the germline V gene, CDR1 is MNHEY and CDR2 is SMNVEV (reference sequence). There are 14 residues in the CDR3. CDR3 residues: CASGEQGTIYEQYF. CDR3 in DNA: TGTGCCAGCGGAGAACAGGGCACGATCTACGAGCAGTACTTC.

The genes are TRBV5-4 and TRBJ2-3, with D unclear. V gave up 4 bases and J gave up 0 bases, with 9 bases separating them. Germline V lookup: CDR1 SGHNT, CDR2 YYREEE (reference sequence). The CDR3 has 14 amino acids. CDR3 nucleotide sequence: TGTGCCAGCAGCGCAGACGGGAGCACAGATACGCAGTATTTT. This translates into CASSADGSTDTQYF.

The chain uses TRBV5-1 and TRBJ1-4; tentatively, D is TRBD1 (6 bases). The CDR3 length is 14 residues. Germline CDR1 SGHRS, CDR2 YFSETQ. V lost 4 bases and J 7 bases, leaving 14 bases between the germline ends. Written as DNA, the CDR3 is TGCGCCAGCAGCCCCAGGGGATTTGGTGAAAAACTGTTTTTT. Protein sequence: CASSPRGFGEKLFF.

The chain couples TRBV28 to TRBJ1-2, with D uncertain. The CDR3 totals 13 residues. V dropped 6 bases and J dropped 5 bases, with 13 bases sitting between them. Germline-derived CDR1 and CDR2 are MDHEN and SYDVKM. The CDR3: CASSPTAEYGYTF. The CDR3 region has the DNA TGTGCCAGCAGCCCCACAGCGGAGTATGGCTACACCTTC.

As DNA, the CDR3 is TGTGCCAGCAGTGAAGCGGGGGGGCCGAACGAGCAGTACGTC. Translated: CASSEAGGPNEQYV. The chain couples TRBV6-1 to TRBJ2-7, with D maybe TRBD2 (7 bases). The CDR3 has 14 residues. Trimming removed 0 bases at V and 5 bases at J, with 11 bases between. The germline V gene has CDR1 MNHNS and CDR2 SASEGT.

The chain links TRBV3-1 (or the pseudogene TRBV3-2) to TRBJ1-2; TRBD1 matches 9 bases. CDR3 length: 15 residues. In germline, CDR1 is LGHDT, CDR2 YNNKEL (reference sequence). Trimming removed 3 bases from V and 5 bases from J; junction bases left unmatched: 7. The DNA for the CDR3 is TGTGCCAGCAGCCAGTCGACAGGGGGATTGTATGGCTACACCTTC. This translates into CASSQSTGGLYGYTF.

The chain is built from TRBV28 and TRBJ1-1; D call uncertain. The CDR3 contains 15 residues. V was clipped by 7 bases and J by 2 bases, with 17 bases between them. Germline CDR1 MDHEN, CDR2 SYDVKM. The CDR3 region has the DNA TGTGCCAGCACCGGACTGTCGCCGAGAAACACTGAAGCTTTCTTT. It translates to CASTGLSPRNTEAFF.

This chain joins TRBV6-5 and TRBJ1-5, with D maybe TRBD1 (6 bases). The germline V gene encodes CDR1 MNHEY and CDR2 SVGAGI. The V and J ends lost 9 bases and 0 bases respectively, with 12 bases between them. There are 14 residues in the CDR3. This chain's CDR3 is CASTTGYSNQPQHF. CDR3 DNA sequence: TGTGCCAGTACGACAGGTTATAGCAATCAGCCCCAGCATTTT.

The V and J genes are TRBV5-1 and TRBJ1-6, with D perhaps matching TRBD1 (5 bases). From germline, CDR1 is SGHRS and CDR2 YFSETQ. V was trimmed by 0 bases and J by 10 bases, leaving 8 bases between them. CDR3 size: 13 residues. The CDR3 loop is CASSLGGESPLHF. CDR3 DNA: TGCGCCAGCAGCTTGGGGGGCGAATCACCCCTCCACTTT.

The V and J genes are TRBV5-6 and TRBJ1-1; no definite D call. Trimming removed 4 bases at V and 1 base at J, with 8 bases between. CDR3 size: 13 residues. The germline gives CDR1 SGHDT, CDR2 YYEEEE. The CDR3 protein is CASSVGWNTEAFF. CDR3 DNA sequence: TGTGCCAGCAGCGTCGGTTGGAACACTGAAGCTTTCTTT.

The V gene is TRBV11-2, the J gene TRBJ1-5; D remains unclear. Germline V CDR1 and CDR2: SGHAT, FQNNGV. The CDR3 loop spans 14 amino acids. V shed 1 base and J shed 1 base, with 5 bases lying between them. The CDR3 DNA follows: TGTGCCAGCAGCTTAGGAGGGAGCAATCAGCCCCAGCATTTT. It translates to CASSLGGSNQPQHF.

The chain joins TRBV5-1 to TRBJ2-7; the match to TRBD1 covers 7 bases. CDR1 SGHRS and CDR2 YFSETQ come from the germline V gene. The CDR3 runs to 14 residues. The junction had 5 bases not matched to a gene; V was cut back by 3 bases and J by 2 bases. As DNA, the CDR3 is TGCGCCAGCAGCTCCCAGACAGGGCCCTACGAGCAGTACTTC. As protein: CASSSQTGPYEQYF.

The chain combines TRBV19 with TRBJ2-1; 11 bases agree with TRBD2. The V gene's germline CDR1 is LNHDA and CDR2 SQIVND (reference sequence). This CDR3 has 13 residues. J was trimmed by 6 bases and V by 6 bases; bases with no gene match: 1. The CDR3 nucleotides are TGTGCCAGTAGAGGGACTAGCGGCAATGAGCAGTTCTTC. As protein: CASRGTSGNEQFF.